These T cell receptor beta chains were read from a single sample in a study of T cell repertoires in cytomegalovirus infection. One entry per CDR3 protein results from TCRdb running MiXCR on the reads. The table includes approximately 630,000 distinct CDR3 sequences, roughly 24% detected once. The sequenced sample consisted of CD8+ T cells from PBMCs. These receptors came from a human donor in good health (CMV status not recorded). Some clones in this sample may be carry-over from other donors' samples. Both conserved end residues are trimmed from each CDR3. Each record gives: clone size, V gene, CDR3 protein. Clone sizes are given selectively: once, few, many, or a class where the clone is expanded.

abundance: many; v_gene: TRBV7-2; CDR3aa: ASSLVGLAGGPEDTQY
abundance: many; v_gene: TRBV7-6; CDR3aa: ASSSLWGGGYT
abundance: few; v_gene: TRBV20-1; CDR3aa: SARDRVNWGATTNEKLF
abundance: NA; v_gene: TRBV29-1; CDR3aa: SASPLGLLEETQY
abundance: NA; v_gene: TRBV15; CDR3aa: ATSDRGNYGYT
abundance: few; v_gene: TRBV5-1; CDR3aa: ASSSLAWKGNTEAF
abundance: few; v_gene: TRBV6-2/TRBV6-3; CDR3aa: AGRARGAATGELF
abundance: many; v_gene: TRBV7-2; CDR3aa: ASSFGAGGFTDTQY
abundance: few; v_gene: TRBV10-3; CDR3aa: AISERGNSGNTIY
abundance: few; v_gene: TRBV6-2/TRBV6-3; CDR3aa: ASSYRPPDRGNNQPQH
abundance: NA; v_gene: TRBV7-9; CDR3aa: ASSLLSRAQETQY
abundance: many; v_gene: TRBV7-6; CDR3aa: ASSSYDGNEQF
abundance: NA; v_gene: TRBV2; CDR3aa: ASSEGGTSGGAGELF
abundance: NA; v_gene: TRBV6-5; CDR3aa: ASSFLSYTEAL
abundance: NA; v_gene: TRBV10-3; CDR3aa: AILTGVNNEQF
abundance: NA; v_gene: TRBV10-3; CDR3aa: ASSESRGWNTEAF
abundance: NA; v_gene: TRBV2; CDR3aa: ASSSSGGWGNEQF
abundance: NA; v_gene: TRBV5-6; CDR3aa: ASSTWTGGDTGELF
abundance: NA; v_gene: TRBV13; CDR3aa: ASSNDGTEAF
abundance: few; v_gene: TRBV29-1; CDR3aa: SGRGAKNIQY
abundance: many; v_gene: TRBV10-3; CDR3aa: AISDLMTGGFYNEQF
abundance: NA; v_gene: TRBV7-9; CDR3aa: ASSPPSSWDKNIQY
abundance: NA; v_gene: TRBV2; CDR3aa: ASSEFANNEQF
abundance: few; v_gene: TRBV6-6; CDR3aa: ASSYATGTSVDEQF
abundance: many; v_gene: TRBV7-9; CDR3aa: ASSVNTDTQY
abundance: many; v_gene: TRBV29-1; CDR3aa: SVVVWETQY
abundance: many; v_gene: TRBV7-9; CDR3aa: ASQLSGDEQF
abundance: many; v_gene: TRBV7-9; CDR3aa: ASSSRTGGSLNEKLF
abundance: NA; v_gene: TRBV18; CDR3aa: ASSSTSGVSYNEQF
abundance: few; v_gene: TRBV7-9; CDR3aa: ASSSRDRGRTEAF
abundance: few; v_gene: TRBV19; CDR3aa: ASSVRDSGSPLH
abundance: NA; v_gene: TRBV11-3; CDR3aa: ASSPGTSEGNNEQF
abundance: few; v_gene: TRBV6-5; CDR3aa: ASSYSMILLAGLYNEQF
abundance: many; v_gene: TRBV7-6; CDR3aa: ASSLKWSGPFSEQY
abundance: many; v_gene: TRBV25-1; CDR3aa: ASRGWGQLNTEAF